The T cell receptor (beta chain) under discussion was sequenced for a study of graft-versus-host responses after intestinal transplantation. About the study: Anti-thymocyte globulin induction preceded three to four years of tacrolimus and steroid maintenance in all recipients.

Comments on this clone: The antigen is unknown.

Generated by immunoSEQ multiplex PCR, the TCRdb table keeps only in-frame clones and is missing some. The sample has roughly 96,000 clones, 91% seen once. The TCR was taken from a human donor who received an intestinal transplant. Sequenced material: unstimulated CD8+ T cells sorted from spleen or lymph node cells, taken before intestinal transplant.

CDR3 sequence: CAWRSGAGGDTEAFF. The DNA for the CDR3 is TGTGCCTGGAGGTCGGGTGCCGGGGGGGACACTGAAGCTTTCTTT. J is TRBJ1-1 and V is TRBV30; tentatively, D is TRBD1 (5 bases). With 3 bases removed from V and 3 bases from J, the gap between germline ends came to 17 bases. The CDR3 runs to 15 residues. Germline V CDR1 and CDR2: GTSNPN, SVGIG (reference sequence).